This TCR beta chain was recorded in a study of beta chain features in type 1 diabetes. Deletions cut 5 bases from V and 7 bases from J, with 14 bases between. In germline, CDR1 is MDHEN, CDR2 SYDVKM. CDR3 size: 13 residues. The authors reverse transcribed all of the isolated RNA, so sequencing captured expressed TCRB transcripts. Profiling relied on immunoSEQ multiplex PCR, and the TCRdb table lists in-frame clones only, not all of them. The repertoire has some 900,000 clones, about a sixth of them found once; the top ten carry 0.023%. This chain connects TRBV28 to TRBJ2-5; the D gene could be TRBD1 or TRBD2 (5 bases each). The TCR was taken from a woman between 18 and 29 years old in good health. Sequenced material: naive CD4+ T cells from blood. CDR3 in amino acids: CASSQGTPRTQYF. The CDR3 DNA sequence: TGTGCCAGCAGTCAAGGGACGCCCCGGACCCAGTACTTC.